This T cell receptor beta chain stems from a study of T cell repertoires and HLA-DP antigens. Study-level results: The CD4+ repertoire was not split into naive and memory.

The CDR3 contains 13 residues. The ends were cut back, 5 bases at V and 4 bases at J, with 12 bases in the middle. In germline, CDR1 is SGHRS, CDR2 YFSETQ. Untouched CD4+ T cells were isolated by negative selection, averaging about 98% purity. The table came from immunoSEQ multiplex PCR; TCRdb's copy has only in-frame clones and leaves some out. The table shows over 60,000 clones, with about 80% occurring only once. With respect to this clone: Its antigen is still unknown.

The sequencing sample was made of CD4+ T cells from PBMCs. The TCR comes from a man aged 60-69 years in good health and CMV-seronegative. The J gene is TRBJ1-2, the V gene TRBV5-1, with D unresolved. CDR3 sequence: CASRDQELYGYTF. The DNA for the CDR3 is TGCGCCAGCAGAGATCAGGAGCTCTATGGCTACACCTTC. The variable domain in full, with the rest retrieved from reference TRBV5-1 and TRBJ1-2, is KAGVTQTPRYLIKTRGQQVTLSCSPISGHRSVSWYQQTPGQGLQFLFEYFSETQRNKGNFPGRFSGRQFSNSRSEMNVSTLELGDSALYLCASRDQELYGYTFGSGTRLTVV.